This TCR beta chain originates from a study of blood T cell repertoires in COVID-19. Data came from immunoSEQ multiplex PCR; TCRdb stores just in-frame clones and leaves some out. The sample holds about 200,000 clones, 92% seen once. Material: peripheral blood. This clonotype was sampled from a man aged 60 to 75 with COVID-19, enrolled during active disease.

CDR3 amino acids: CASSIPPGQGDNEQFF. The CDR3 bases are TGTGCCAGCAGCATCCCGCCGGGACAGGGGGACAATGAGCAGTTCTTC. This rearrangement joins TRBV7-9 to TRBJ2-1; 11 bases align to TRBD1. With 5 bases clipped from V and 5 bases from J, the junction kept 8 bases outside the gene matches. This CDR3 is built from 16 residues. The germline V gene encodes CDR1 SEHNR and CDR2 FQNEAQ (reference sequence).